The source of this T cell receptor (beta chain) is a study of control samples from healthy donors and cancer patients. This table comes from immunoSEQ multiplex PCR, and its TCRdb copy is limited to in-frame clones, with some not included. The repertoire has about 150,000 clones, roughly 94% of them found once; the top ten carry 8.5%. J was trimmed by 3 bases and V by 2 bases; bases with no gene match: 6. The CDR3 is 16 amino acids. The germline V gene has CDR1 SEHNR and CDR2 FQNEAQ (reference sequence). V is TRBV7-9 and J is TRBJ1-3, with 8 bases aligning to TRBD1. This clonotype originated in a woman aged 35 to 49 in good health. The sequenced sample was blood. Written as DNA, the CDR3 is TGTGCCAGCAGCTTACTGGCAGGGGGCGGTGGAAACACCATATATTTT. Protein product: CASSLLAGGGGNTIYF.